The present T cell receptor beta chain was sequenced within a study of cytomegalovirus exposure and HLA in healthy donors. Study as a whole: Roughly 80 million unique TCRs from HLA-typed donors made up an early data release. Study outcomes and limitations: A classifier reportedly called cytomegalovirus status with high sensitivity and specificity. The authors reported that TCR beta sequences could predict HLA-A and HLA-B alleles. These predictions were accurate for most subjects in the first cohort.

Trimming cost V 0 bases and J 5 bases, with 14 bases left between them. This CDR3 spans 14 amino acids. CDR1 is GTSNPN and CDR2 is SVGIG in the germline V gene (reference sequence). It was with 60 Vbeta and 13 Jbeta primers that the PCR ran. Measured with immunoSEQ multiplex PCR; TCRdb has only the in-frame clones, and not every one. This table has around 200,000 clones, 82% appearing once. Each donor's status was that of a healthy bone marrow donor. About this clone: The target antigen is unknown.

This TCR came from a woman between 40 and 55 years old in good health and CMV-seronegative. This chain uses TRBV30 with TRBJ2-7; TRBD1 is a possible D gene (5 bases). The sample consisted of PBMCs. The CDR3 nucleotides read TGTGCCTGGAGTGTCGGCAGGGAAGTGAACGAGCAGTACTTC. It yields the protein CAWSVGREVNEQYF.